The 5 T cell receptor beta chains reported below all come from one sample, sequenced in a study of T cell responses to AZD1222 COVID-19 vaccine (dated by TCRdb to the early 2020s). This specimen's time point label, per the study, means: baseline before first vaccination. Receptors were amplified or captured by the immunoSEQ multiplex PCR assay. Held by TCRdb, this immuneACCESS table contains in-frame sequences only and omits some clones. Under half of the omission traces to an unresolved V gene where checked; the cause of the rest is unknown. The sample yields approximately 190,000 clones; 94% were counted once. The ten largest clonotypes hold about 9.2% of the sample. Sequencing used peripheral blood, obtained on day 0 of AZD1222 vaccination. The source is an adult in good health.

The chain is built from TRBV6-4 and TRBJ2-1; D is perhaps TRBD2 (6 bases). The CDR3 runs 15 residues. CDR1 is MRHNA, CDR2 SNTAGT, per germline. The V end lost 0 bases, the J end lost 0 bases, and 6 bases lay between the germline ends. Here the CDR3 reads CASSDSAGSYNEQFF. As DNA, the CDR3 is TGTGCCAGCAGTGACTCAGCGGGCTCCTACAATGAGCAGTTCTTC.

V and J are TRBV5-8 and TRBJ2-6; D gene uncertain. Trimming left V 8 bases short and J 5 bases short, with 8 bases between. Germline loops: CDR1 SGHTS, CDR2 YDEGEE. The CDR3 sequence is 12 residues long. CDR3 sequence: CASLVRANVLTF. For the CDR3, the DNA is TGTGCCAGTTTGGTTAGGGCCAACGTCCTGACTTTC.

V usage is TRBV5-1 and J usage is TRBJ2-7; no firm D call. The length of the CDR3 is 12 residues. V dropped 3 bases and J dropped 3 bases, with 7 bases sitting between them. Germline V lookup: CDR1 SGHRS, CDR2 YFSETQ. The CDR3 coding sequence is TGCGCCAGCAGCTACCGCATCTACGAGCAGTACTTC. Translation gives CASSYRIYEQYF.

The CDR3 protein is CASSHATGIGETQYF. CDR3 in DNA: TGTGCCAGCAGCCACGCGACAGGGATAGGGGAGACCCAGTACTTC. The chain employs TRBV7-8 and TRBJ2-5; 7 positions match TRBD1. CDR3 size: 15 residues. With 5 bases clipped from V and 5 bases from J, the junction kept 11 bases outside the gene matches. Germline V gene data show CDR1 as SGHVS and CDR2 as FQNEAQ.

This sequence joins TRBV10-3 and TRBJ2-5; D is possibly TRBD1 or TRBD2 (6 bases each). CDR1 is ENHRY and CDR2 is SYGVKD in the germline V gene. The CDR3 is 14 amino acids. V was pared by 10 bases and J by 2 bases, with 17 bases between. The CDR3 bases are TGTGCCAACCTCTACTCGGGGGCACAAGAGACCCAGTACTTC. Amino acid sequence: CANLYSGAQETQYF.